This T cell receptor (beta chain) was retrieved from a study of radiation and T cells in renal cell carcinoma. General study findings and limits: In blood, top tumor clones expanded by 2 weeks, shrinking by 4. No pretreatment tumor biopsies were available for baseline clonotypes.

Concerning this clone itself: Its antigen is not identified.

Some clones are missing from TCRdb's copy, which holds only in-frame ones; the method was immunoSEQ multiplex PCR. This sample has about 150,000 clones, with roughly 87% found just once. Stated time point: blood 2 weeks post-SBRT. Treatment indicated: 15 Gy SBRT to primary tumor, nephrectomy 4 weeks later. Sequencing was performed on blood, taken from a patient whose treatment included radiotherapy and nephrectomy. The TCR originated in a woman aged 50 to 60 with renal cell carcinoma.

CDR3 nucleotide sequence: TGTGCCAGCAGCCGAGGATCTGGACTAGGCACCTACAATGAGCAGTTCTTC. This encodes CASSRGSGLGTYNEQFF. V and J are TRBV13 and TRBJ2-1; 7 bases map to TRBD2. The CDR3 has 17 residues. Germline V gene lookup returns CDR1 PRHDT and CDR2 FYEKMQ (reference sequence). V lost 5 bases and J lost 2; bases outside the gene matches: 12. Full variable domain (outside the CDR3, taken from reference TRBV13 and TRBJ2-1): AAGVIQSPRHLIKEKRETATLKCYPIPRHDTVYWYQQGPGQDPQFLISFYEKMQSDKGSIPDRFSAQQFSDYHSELNMSSLELGDSALYFCASSRGSGLGTYNEQFFGPGTRLTVL.